This is a list of T cell receptor beta chains from one sample in a study of early stage breast cancer tumors. Here immunoSEQ multiplex PCR was the method, and the copy in TCRdb shows in-frame clones only, minus some. In the table there are 10,000 or so clones, over 70% of which are singletons. Sequenced sample: normal breast tissue next to the tumor. These receptors were collected from a person aged 35-55 years with breast cancer. CDR3s include the opening cysteine and the closing phenylalanine or tryptophan. A D gene is named only where the DNA matches it firmly. For some rows the clone size is stated as once, few or many, or as a class when expanded; others skip it.

clone_size: .
j_call: TRBJ1-5
v_call: TRBV19
d_call: TRBD1
cdr3_aa: CASSTTGGSGQPQHF
cdr3_nt: TGTGCCAGTAGTACGACAGGGGGCTCAGGTCAGCCCCAGCATTTT

clone_size: .
j_call: TRBJ2-3
v_call: TRBV7-2
d_call: .
cdr3_aa: CASSQKRRLVADTQYF
cdr3_nt: TGTGCCAGCAGCCAAAAAAGGAGGCTAGTCGCAGATACGCAGTATTTT

clone_size: .
j_call: TRBJ2-3
v_call: TRBV18
d_call: .
cdr3_aa: CASSLGHRDTQYF
cdr3_nt: TGTGCCAGCTCACTAGGACATAGAGATACGCAGTATTTT

clone_size: .
j_call: TRBJ2-3
v_call: TRBV4-2
d_call: TRBD2
cdr3_aa: CASSQGGGSTDTQYF
cdr3_nt: TGTGCCAGCAGCCAAGGCGGGGGAAGCACAGATACGCAGTATTTT

clone_size: .
j_call: TRBJ2-2
v_call: TRBV29-1
d_call: TRBD1
cdr3_aa: CSVGDRGIGANTGELFF
cdr3_nt: TGCAGCGTTGGGGACAGGGGAATAGGGGCGAACACCGGGGAGCTGTTTTTT

clone_size: .
j_call: TRBJ2-7
v_call: TRBV5-1
d_call: .
cdr3_aa: CASSLAVAGPHREQYF
cdr3_nt: TGCGCCAGCAGCTTGGCCGTCGCGGGCCCCCATCGGGAGCAGTACTTC

clone_size: .
j_call: TRBJ1-5
v_call: TRBV6-5
d_call: TRBD1
cdr3_aa: CASSGQINQPQHF
cdr3_nt: TGTGCCAGCTCGGGACAGATCAATCAGCCCCAGCATTTT

clone_size: .
j_call: TRBJ1-5
v_call: TRBV2
d_call: .
cdr3_aa: CASSDYGRGGNQPQHF
cdr3_nt: TGTGCCAGCAGTGATTACGGTCGGGGGGGCAATCAGCCCCAGCATTTT

clone_size: .
j_call: TRBJ1-5
v_call: TRBV19
d_call: TRBD1
cdr3_aa: CASSRTGGNQPQHF
cdr3_nt: TGTGCCAGTAGTAGGACAGGGGGCAATCAGCCCCAGCATTTT

clone_size: few
j_call: TRBJ2-3
v_call: TRBV6-4
d_call: .
cdr3_aa: CASSAGGTDTQYF
cdr3_nt: TGTGCCAGCAGTGCGGGAGGCACAGATACGCAGTATTTT

clone_size: .
j_call: TRBJ2-1
v_call: TRBV18
d_call: .
cdr3_aa: CASSSGWDEQFF
cdr3_nt: TGTGCCAGCTCGTCCGGGTGGGATGAGCAGTTCTTC

clone_size: .
j_call: TRBJ1-2
v_call: TRBV5-5
d_call: .
cdr3_aa: CASTKTLDGSNYGYTF
cdr3_nt: TGTGCCAGCACCAAGACACTCGACGGAAGCAACTATGGCTACACCTTC

clone_size: once
j_call: TRBJ2-3
v_call: TRBV2
d_call: .
cdr3_aa: CASQDFTDTQYF
cdr3_nt: TGTGCCAGCCAGGACTTCACAGATACGCAGTATTTT

clone_size: .
j_call: TRBJ1-1
v_call: TRBV18
d_call: .
cdr3_aa: CASSPGLMNTEAFF
cdr3_nt: TGTGCCAGCTCACCGGGCCTCATGAACACTGAAGCTTTCTTT

clone_size: .
j_call: TRBJ2-3
v_call: TRBV7-9
d_call: TRBD2
cdr3_aa: CASSPLAGGPADTQYF
cdr3_nt: TGTGCCAGCAGCCCTCTAGCGGGAGGGCCGGCAGATACGCAGTATTTT

clone_size: .
j_call: TRBJ2-7
v_call: TRBV6-1
d_call: .
cdr3_aa: CASSDWGPYEQYF
cdr3_nt: TGTGCCAGCAGTGACTGGGGGCCCTACGAGCAGTACTTC

clone_size: .
j_call: TRBJ1-5
v_call: TRBV19
d_call: .
cdr3_aa: CASSYQGGNQPQHF
cdr3_nt: TGTGCCAGTAGTTATCAGGGAGGTAATCAGCCCCAGCATTTT

clone_size: .
j_call: TRBJ2-1
v_call: TRBV12-5
d_call: .
cdr3_aa: CASGLAFGSEQFF
cdr3_nt: TGTGCTAGTGGTTTGGCTTTCGGCAGTGAGCAGTTCTTC

clone_size: .
j_call: TRBJ2-7
v_call: TRBV30
d_call: .
cdr3_aa: CAWLDPGAYEQYF
cdr3_nt: TGTGCCTGGCTTGACCCTGGGGCCTACGAGCAGTACTTC

clone_size: .
j_call: TRBJ1-4
v_call: TRBV7-9
d_call: TRBD1
cdr3_aa: CASSFRQGPATNEKLFF
cdr3_nt: TGTGCCAGCAGCTTCAGACAGGGTCCCGCAACTAATGAAAAACTGTTTTTT

clone_size: few
j_call: TRBJ2-3
v_call: TRBV2
d_call: .
cdr3_aa: CASRPGLSTDTQYF
cdr3_nt: TGTGCCAGCAGGCCGGGACTCAGCACAGATACGCAGTATTTT

clone_size: .
j_call: TRBJ1-2
v_call: TRBV6-1
d_call: .
cdr3_aa: CASSEPRGANYGYTF
cdr3_nt: TGTGCCAGCAGTGAACCCCGGGGAGCTAACTATGGCTACACCTTC

clone_size: .
j_call: TRBJ1-2
v_call: TRBV2
d_call: .
cdr3_aa: CASGGEDGYTF
cdr3_nt: TGTGCCAGCGGGGGAGAGGATGGCTACACCTTC

clone_size: few
j_call: TRBJ2-7
v_call: TRBV2
d_call: .
cdr3_aa: CASSGRQEGPFYEQYF
cdr3_nt: TGTGCCAGCAGTGGGCGGCAAGAGGGACCCTTCTACGAGCAGTACTTC

clone_size: .
j_call: TRBJ2-1
v_call: TRBV6-1
d_call: TRBD2
cdr3_aa: CASSEPGTSGSYEQFF
cdr3_nt: TGTGCCAGCAGTGAACCCGGGACTAGCGGGAGTTATGAGCAGTTCTTC

clone_size: .
j_call: TRBJ2-1
v_call: TRBV5-1
d_call: .
cdr3_aa: CASSWAGSPYNEQFF
cdr3_nt: TGCGCCAGCAGCTGGGCGGGTAGTCCCTACAATGAGCAGTTCTTC

clone_size: .
j_call: TRBJ2-1
v_call: TRBV30
d_call: .
cdr3_aa: CAWSVGLPFSYNEQFF
cdr3_nt: TGTGCCTGGAGTGTCGGGCTACCATTCTCCTACAATGAGCAGTTCTTC

clone_size: .
j_call: TRBJ2-5
v_call: TRBV5-1
d_call: .
cdr3_aa: CASGQETQYF
cdr3_nt: TGCGCCAGCGGACAAGAGACCCAGTACTTC

clone_size: .
j_call: TRBJ2-3
v_call: TRBV13
d_call: TRBD2
cdr3_aa: CASSLIAGGATDTQYF
cdr3_nt: TGTGCCAGCAGCTTAATAGCGGGAGGAGCCACAGATACGCAGTATTTT

clone_size: .
j_call: TRBJ2-1
v_call: TRBV9
d_call: .
cdr3_aa: CASSVGDSLAHEQFF
cdr3_nt: TGTGCCAGCAGCGTAGGGGACTCACTTGCCCATGAGCAGTTCTTC

clone_size: .
j_call: TRBJ2-5
v_call: TRBV11-3
d_call: TRBD2
cdr3_aa: CASSLGVSSGSGETQYF
cdr3_nt: TGTGCCAGCAGCTTAGGAGTGTCTAGCGGGTCTGGGGAGACCCAGTACTTC

clone_size: .
j_call: TRBJ2-5
v_call: TRBV7-2
d_call: .
cdr3_aa: CASSAREGETQYF
cdr3_nt: TGTGCCAGCAGCGCGAGGGAAGGAGAGACCCAGTACTTC